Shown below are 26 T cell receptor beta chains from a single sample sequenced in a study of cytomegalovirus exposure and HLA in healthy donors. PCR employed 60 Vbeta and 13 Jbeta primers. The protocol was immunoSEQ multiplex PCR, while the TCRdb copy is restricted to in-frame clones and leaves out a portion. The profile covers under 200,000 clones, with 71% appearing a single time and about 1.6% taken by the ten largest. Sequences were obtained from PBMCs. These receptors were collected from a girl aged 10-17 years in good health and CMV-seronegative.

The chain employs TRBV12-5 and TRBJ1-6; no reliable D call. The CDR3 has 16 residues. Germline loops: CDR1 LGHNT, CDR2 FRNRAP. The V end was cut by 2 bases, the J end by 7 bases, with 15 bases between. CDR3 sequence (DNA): TGTGCTAGTGGTTTGCCGGGTTCGCCTAGGAATTCACCCCTCCACTTT. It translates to CASGLPGSPRNSPLHF.

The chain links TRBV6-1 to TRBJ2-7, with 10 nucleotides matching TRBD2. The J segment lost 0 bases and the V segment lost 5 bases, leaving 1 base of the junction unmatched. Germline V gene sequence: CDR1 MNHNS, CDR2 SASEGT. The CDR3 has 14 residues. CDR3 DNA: TGTGCCAGCAGTTCTAGCGGGGGCTCCTACGAGCAGTACTTC. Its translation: CASSSSGGSYEQYF.

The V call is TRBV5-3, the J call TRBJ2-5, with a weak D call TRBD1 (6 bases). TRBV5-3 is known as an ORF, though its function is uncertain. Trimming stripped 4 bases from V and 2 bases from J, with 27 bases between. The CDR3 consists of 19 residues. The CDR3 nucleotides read TGTGCCAGAAGCCCGATGGTCCGCTCTACAGGGAAACCGCAAGAGACCCAGTACTTC. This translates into CARSPMVRSTGKPQETQYF.

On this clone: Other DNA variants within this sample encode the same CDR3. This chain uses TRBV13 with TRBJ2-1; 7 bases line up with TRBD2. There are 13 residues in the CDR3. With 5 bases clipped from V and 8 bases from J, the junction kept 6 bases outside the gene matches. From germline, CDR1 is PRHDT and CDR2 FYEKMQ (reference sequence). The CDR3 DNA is TGTGCCAGCAGCCGGACCAGCGGGGATGAGCAGTTCTTC. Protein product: CASSRTSGDEQFF.

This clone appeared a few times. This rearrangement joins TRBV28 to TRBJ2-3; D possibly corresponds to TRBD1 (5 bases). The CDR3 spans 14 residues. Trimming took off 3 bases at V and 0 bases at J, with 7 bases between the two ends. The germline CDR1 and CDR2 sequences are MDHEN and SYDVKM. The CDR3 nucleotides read TGTGCCAGCAGTTTGACAGCAAGCACAGATACGCAGTATTTT. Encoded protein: CASSLTASTDTQYF.

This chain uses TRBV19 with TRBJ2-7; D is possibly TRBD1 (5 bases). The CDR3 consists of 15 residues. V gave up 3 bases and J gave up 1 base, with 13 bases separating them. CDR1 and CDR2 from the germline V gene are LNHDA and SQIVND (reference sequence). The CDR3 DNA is TGTGCCAGTAGTATGGAAGGGGTTAGGTCCTACGAGCAGTACTTC. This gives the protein CASSMEGVRSYEQYF. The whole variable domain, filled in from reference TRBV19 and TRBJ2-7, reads DGGITQSPKYLFRKEGQNVTLSCEQNLNHDAMYWYRQDPGQGLRLIYYSQIVNDFQKGDIAEGYSVSREKKESFPLTVTSAQKNPTAFYLCASSMEGVRSYEQYFGPGTRLTVT.

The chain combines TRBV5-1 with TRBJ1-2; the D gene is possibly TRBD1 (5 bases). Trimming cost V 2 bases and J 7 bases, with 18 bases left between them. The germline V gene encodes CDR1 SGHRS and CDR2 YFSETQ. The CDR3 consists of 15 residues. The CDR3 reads CASSFLTTSQGGYTF. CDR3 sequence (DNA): TGCGCCAGCAGCTTCCTAACTACTTCCCAGGGTGGCTACACCTTC.

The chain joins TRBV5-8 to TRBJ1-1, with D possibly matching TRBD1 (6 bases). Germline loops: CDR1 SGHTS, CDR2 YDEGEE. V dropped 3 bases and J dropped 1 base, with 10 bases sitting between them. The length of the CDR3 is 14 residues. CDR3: CASSSIQGNTEAFF. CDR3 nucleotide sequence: TGTGCCAGCAGCTCGATACAGGGGAACACTGAAGCTTTCTTT. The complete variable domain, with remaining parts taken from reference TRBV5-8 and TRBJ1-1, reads EAGVTQSPTHLIKTRGQQATLRCSPISGHTSVYWYQQALGLGLQFLLWYDEGEERNRGNFPPRFSGRQFPNYSSELNVNALELEDSALYLCASSSIQGNTEAFFGQGTRLTVV.

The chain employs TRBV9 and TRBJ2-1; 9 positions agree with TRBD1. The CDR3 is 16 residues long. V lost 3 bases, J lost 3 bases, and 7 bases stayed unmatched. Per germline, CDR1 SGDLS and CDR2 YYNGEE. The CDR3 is CASSDGTGRGYNEQFF. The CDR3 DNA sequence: TGTGCCAGCAGCGATGGGACAGGGCGCGGCTACAATGAGCAGTTCTTC.

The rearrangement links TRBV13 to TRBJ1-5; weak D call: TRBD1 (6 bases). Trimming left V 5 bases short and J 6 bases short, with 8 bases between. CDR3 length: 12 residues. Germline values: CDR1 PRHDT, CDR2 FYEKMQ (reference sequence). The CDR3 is CASSARGQPQHF. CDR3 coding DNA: TGTGCCAGCAGCGCCAGGGGTCAGCCCCAGCATTTT.

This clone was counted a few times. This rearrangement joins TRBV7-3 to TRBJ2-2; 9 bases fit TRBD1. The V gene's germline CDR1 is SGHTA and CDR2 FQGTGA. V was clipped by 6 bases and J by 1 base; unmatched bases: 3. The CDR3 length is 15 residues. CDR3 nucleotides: TGTGCCAGCAGATCGACAGGGGGGAACACCGGGGAGCTGTTTTTT. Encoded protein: CASRSTGGNTGELFF.

CDR3 region: CASSRGSAYQPQHF. The CDR3 DNA reads as TGTGCCAGCAGTAGGGGTTCAGCATATCAGCCCCAGCATTTT. The chain recombines TRBV27 with TRBJ1-5; the D gene is possibly TRBD1 (5 bases). Trimming removed 5 bases at V and 5 bases at J, with 13 bases between. The CDR3 consists of 14 residues. Germline-derived CDR1 and CDR2 are MNHEY and SMNVEV (reference sequence).

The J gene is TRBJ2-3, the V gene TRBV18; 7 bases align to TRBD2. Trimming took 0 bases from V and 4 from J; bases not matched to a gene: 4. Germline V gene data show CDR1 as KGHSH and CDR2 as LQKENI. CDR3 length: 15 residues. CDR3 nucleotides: TGTGCCAGCTCACCACCTCAGGCGGGGGCAGATACGCAGTATTTT. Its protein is CASSPPQAGADTQYF.

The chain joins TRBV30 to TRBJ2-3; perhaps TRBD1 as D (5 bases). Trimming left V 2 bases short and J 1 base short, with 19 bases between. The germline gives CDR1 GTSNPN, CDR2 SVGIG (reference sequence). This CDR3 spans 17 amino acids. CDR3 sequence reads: CAWSLDRGFGRTDTQYF. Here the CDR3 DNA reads TGTGCCTGGAGTTTGGATAGGGGTTTCGGCCGCACAGATACGCAGTATTTT.

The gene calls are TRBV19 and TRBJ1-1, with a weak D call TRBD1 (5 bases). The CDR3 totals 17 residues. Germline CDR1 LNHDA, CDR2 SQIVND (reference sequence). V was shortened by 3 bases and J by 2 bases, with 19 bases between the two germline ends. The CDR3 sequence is CASSILSPQGLNTEAFF. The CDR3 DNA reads TGTGCCAGTAGTATTTTATCCCCCCAGGGTCTTAACACTGAAGCTTTCTTT.

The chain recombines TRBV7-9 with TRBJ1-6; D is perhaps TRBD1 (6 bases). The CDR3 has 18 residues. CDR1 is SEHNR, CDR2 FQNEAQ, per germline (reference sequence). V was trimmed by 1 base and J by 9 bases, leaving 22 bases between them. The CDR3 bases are TGTGCCAGCAGCTTAGTAGAGGGGATCGGACAGTCTTCTTCACCCCTCCACTTT. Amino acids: CASSLVEGIGQSSSPLHF.

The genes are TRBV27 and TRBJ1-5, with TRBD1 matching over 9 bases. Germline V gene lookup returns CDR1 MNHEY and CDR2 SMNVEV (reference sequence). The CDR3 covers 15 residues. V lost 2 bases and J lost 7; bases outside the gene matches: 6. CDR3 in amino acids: CASSLEQGAGQPQHF. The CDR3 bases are TGTGCCAGCAGTTTAGAACAGGGGGCGGGCCAGCCCCAGCATTTT.

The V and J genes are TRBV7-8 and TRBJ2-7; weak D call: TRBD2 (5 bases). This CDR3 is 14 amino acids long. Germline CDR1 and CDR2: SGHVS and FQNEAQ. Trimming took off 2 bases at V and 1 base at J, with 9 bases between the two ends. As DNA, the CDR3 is TGTGCCAGCAGCTTACGGACGGGGTCCTACGAGCAGTACTTC. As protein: CASSLRTGSYEQYF.

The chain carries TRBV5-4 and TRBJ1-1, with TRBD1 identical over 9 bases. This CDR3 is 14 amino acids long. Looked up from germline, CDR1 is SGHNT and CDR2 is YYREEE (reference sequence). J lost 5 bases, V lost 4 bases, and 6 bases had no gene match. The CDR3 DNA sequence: TGTGCCAGCAGCGGGACAGGGATTGGGACTGAAGCTTTCTTT. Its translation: CASSGTGIGTEAFF.

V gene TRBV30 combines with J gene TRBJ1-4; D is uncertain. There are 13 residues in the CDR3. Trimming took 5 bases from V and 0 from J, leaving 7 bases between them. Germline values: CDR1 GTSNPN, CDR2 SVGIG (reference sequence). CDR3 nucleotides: TGTGCCTGGCTGGGAGCAACTAATGAAAAACTGTTTTTT. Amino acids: CAWLGATNEKLFF.

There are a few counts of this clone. This CDR3 is CASSVEDMNTEAFF. CDR3 in DNA: TGTGCCAGCAGCGTAGAGGACATGAACACTGAAGCTTTCTTT. The genes are TRBV9 and TRBJ1-1; maybe TRBD1 (5 bases). The CDR3 is 14 amino acids. Germline lookup yields CDR1 SGDLS and CDR2 YYNGEE. With 0 bases removed from V and 0 bases from J, the gap between germline ends came to 6 bases.

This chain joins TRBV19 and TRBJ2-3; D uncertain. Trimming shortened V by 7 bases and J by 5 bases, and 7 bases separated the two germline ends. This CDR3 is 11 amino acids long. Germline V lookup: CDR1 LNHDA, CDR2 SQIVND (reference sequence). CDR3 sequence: CASTVQDTQYF. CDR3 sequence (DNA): TGTGCCAGTACAGTGCAAGATACGCAGTATTTT.

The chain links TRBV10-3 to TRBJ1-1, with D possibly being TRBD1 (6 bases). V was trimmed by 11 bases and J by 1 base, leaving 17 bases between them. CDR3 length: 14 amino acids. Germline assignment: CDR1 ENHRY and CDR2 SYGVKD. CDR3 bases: TGTGCCGTTACACAGGGTGAGGGGAACACTGAAGCTTTCTTT. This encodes CAVTQGEGNTEAFF.

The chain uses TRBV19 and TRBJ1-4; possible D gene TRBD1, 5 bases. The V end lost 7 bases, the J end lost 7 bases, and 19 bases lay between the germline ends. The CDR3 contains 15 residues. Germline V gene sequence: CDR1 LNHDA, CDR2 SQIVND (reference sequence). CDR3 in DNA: TGTGCCAGTACCCTGGGGAGGGGAAACCGTGAAAAACTGTTTTTT. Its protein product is CASTLGRGNREKLFF.

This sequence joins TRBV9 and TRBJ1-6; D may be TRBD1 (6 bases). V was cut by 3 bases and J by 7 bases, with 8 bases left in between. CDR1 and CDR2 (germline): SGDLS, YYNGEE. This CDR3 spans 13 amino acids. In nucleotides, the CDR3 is TGTGCCAGCAGCGAGGGGGGGAATTCACCCCTCCACTTT. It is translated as CASSEGGNSPLHF.

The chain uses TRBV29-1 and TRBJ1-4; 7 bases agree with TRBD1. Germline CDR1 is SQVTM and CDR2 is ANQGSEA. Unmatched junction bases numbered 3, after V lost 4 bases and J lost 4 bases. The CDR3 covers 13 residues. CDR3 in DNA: TGCAGCGTTGGGGGACAGTTTAATGAAAAACTGTTTTTT. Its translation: CSVGGQFNEKLFF.